This T cell receptor beta chain was identified during a study of glioma-infiltrating T cells. The CDR3 loop spans 12 amino acids. Germline loops: CDR1 KGHSH, CDR2 LQKENI. Trimming stripped 1 base from V and 7 bases from J, with 7 bases between. TCR alpha and beta CDR3 regions were amplified from RNA using iRepertoire nested multiplex PCR. TCRdb reprocessed the multiplex PCR reads with MiXCR, giving one entry per CDR3 protein. The sample has under 130,000 distinct CDR3 sequences, roughly 30% seen once. This clonotype was found many times. The source material was glioma tissue, nonneoplastic brain tissue, or PBMCs (not recorded which). The receptor was isolated from a human donor with low-grade glioma or glioblastoma, undergoing nonglioma brain surgery, or in good health (not recorded which). The genes are TRBV18 and TRBJ2-5; no firm D call. The CDR3 sequence is CASSPRVATQYF. DNA for the CDR3: TGTGCCAGCTCACCACGGGTCGCGACCCAGTACTTC.